These 30 T cell receptor beta chains originate from one sample sequenced in a study of PD-1 blockade in mismatch repair-deficient tumors. Sequencing was performed with immunoSEQ multiplex PCR; in TCRdb, only in-frame clones are kept and a portion is missing. Seen here are around 62,000 clones, around 73% observed once, and the top ten hold roughly 5.1%. The specimen comprised peripheral blood, sampled 2 weeks after starting pembrolizumab. The receptor set was obtained from an adult with mismatch repair-deficient cancer.

V usage is TRBV29-1 and J usage is TRBJ1-3; a weak D match, TRBD1 (6 bases). Trimming left V 4 bases short and J 4 bases short, with 11 bases between. Germline CDR1 SQVTM, CDR2 ANQGSEA. The CDR3 extends over 13 amino acids. The CDR3 region is CSVADRRGNTIYF. The CDR3 DNA is TGCAGCGTTGCCGACAGGAGGGGAAACACCATATATTTT.

The chain has TRBV5-5 and TRBJ2-2; TRBD1 is a possible D gene (5 bases). Per the germline V gene, CDR1 is SGHKS and CDR2 is YYEKEE (reference sequence). Trimming removed 2 bases from V and 0 bases from J, with 8 bases in between. The length of the CDR3 is 15 residues. CDR3 loop: CASSFSGTNTGELFF. Here the CDR3 DNA reads TGTGCCAGCAGCTTCTCAGGGACGAACACCGGGGAGCTGTTTTTT.

This clone was recorded at least ten times. This sequence joins TRBV30 and TRBJ2-1, with D perhaps assigned TRBD1 or TRBD2 (6 bases each). This CDR3 contains 14 residues. V lost 5 bases and J 2 bases, leaving 13 bases between the germline ends. CDR1 is GTSNPN, CDR2 SVGIG, per germline (reference sequence). Here the CDR3 DNA reads TGTGCCTGGCTATGGGGGGCCGCCTACAATGAGCAGTTCTTC. It translates to CAWLWGAAYNEQFF. Complete variable domain (other parts from reference TRBV30 and TRBJ2-1): SQTIHQWPATLVQPVGSPLSLECTVEGTSNPNLYWYRQAAGRGLQLLFYSVGIGQISSEVPQNLSASRPQDRQFILSSKKLLLSDSGFYLCAWLWGAAYNEQFFGPGTRLTVL.

The chain joins TRBV21-1 to TRBJ2-7. TRBV21-1 constitutes a pseudogene. CDR3 length: 15 residues. The CDR3 DNA reads TGTGCCAGCAGCAAAGTTCGACACTGGAGTTACGAGCAGTACTTC. Residues: CASSKVRHWSYEQYF.

This chain uses TRBV4-3 with TRBJ2-1, with TRBD2 matching over 7 bases. The CDR3 is 16 amino acids. The V gene end was trimmed by 0 bases and the J gene end by 0 bases; junction bases not matched to a gene: 2. Germline CDR1 LGHNA, CDR2 YSLEER. CDR3 DNA: TGCGCCAGCAGCCAAGATGGCGGGAGCTCCTACAATGAGCAGTTCTTC. Its translation: CASSQDGGSSYNEQFF.

The chain joins TRBV21-1 to TRBJ1-3; the DNA was not used to check the table's D call, TRBD1. TRBV21-1 is reported as a pseudogene. CDR3 length: 18 amino acids. The CDR3 region has the DNA TGTGCCAGCACCTCGCCGAGCCGGGACAGACATACTGGAAACACCATATATTTT. Protein: CASTSPSRDRHTGNTIYF.

V usage is TRBV11-3 and J usage is TRBJ1-2; 7 positions match TRBD1. This CDR3 is 14 amino acids long. CDR1 SGHNT and CDR2 YENEEA come from the germline V gene. V shed 5 bases and J 5 bases; nucleotides not matched to a gene: 8. CDR3 sequence (DNA): TGTGCCAGCAGCAGGGGGCGCGATCTGTATGGCTACACCTTC. Translation: CASSRGRDLYGYTF.

The J gene is TRBJ2-3, the V gene TRBV5-1; 7 bases agree with TRBD2. The germline gives CDR1 SGHRS, CDR2 YFSETQ. The CDR3 length is 15 residues. The J segment lost 7 bases and the V segment lost 1 base, leaving 9 bases of the junction unmatched. The CDR3 nucleotides read TGCGCCAGCAGCTTGAGGCTAGCGGAATACAATACGCAGTATTTT. Protein sequence: CASSLRLAEYNTQYF.

The rearrangement links TRBV10-3 to TRBJ1-1; TRBD1 matches at 7 bases. Germline CDR1 and CDR2: ENHRY and SYGVKD. The ends lost 0 bases at V and 5 bases at J; junction bases unmatched: 12. This CDR3 contains 17 residues. CDR3 protein: CAISESQGGFLRTEAFF. The CDR3 bases are TGTGCCATCAGTGAGTCCCAGGGGGGTTTCTTGAGGACTGAAGCTTTCTTT.

The V call is TRBV4-2, the J call TRBJ2-3; 7 bases agree with TRBD2. This CDR3 has 17 amino acids. V was pared by 3 bases and J by 1 base, with 10 bases of the junction left unmatched. Germline V gene data show CDR1 as LGHNA and CDR2 as YNFKEQ. The CDR3 bases are TGTGCCAGCAGCCATCGCCTCGGGGGAGGGGGCACAGATACGCAGTATTTT. Residues: CASSHRLGGGGTDTQYF.

The chain employs TRBV15 and TRBJ2-1; possibly TRBD2 for D (6 bases). The CDR3 has 17 amino acids. The germline V gene encodes CDR1 LNHNV and CDR2 YYDKDF (reference sequence). Trimming took 3 bases from V and 0 from J, leaving 15 bases between them. The CDR3: CATSSDRLVSSYNEQFF. The CDR3, as DNA: TGTGCCACCAGCAGCGACCGACTAGTCAGCTCCTACAATGAGCAGTTCTTC.

V usage is TRBV6-5 and J usage is TRBJ2-1; 10 bases line up with TRBD1. In germline, CDR1 is MNHEY, CDR2 SVGAGI. CDR3 length: 15 residues. V shed 5 bases and J 10 bases; nucleotides not matched to a gene: 11. The CDR3 DNA is TGTGCCAGCAGTCTCGGGCGACAGGGGGCGAGGGAGCAGTTCTTC. It translates to CASSLGRQGAREQFF.

The gene calls are TRBV19 and TRBJ1-1; TRBD1 might be the D (5 bases). Germline lookup yields CDR1 LNHDA and CDR2 SQIVND (reference sequence). V dropped 4 bases and J dropped 5 bases, with 14 bases sitting between them. The length of the CDR3 is 14 residues. In DNA, the CDR3 is TGTGCCAGTAGTACGGACTGGGGGGGGACTGAAGCTTTCTTT. Encoded protein: CASSTDWGGTEAFF.

The chain carries TRBV7-9 and TRBJ1-1; weak D call: TRBD1 (5 bases). The CDR3 spans 15 residues. Germline V gene data show CDR1 as SEHNR and CDR2 as FQNEAQ (reference sequence). V lost 5 bases and J lost 4, with 17 bases in between. The DNA of the CDR3 is TGTGCCAGCAGCAACCCAGGGTTAGGAGGCACTGAAGCTTTCTTT. Translated: CASSNPGLGGTEAFF.

The chain has TRBV29-1 and TRBJ2-1; 10 positions match TRBD1. CDR1 and CDR2 from the germline V gene are SQVTM and ANQGSEA. The CDR3 spans 15 residues. Trimming removed 5 bases from V and 2 bases from J; junction bases left unmatched: 6. The CDR3 DNA sequence: TGCAGCGTTAGTTCCGGGACAGGGGCCTACAATGAGCAGTTCTTC. Residues: CSVSSGTGAYNEQFF.

This chain connects TRBV2 to TRBJ2-2, with 7 bases fitting TRBD1. V trimming: 7 bases; J trimming: 0 bases; junction bases outside the gene matches: 5. There are 15 residues in the CDR3. Germline V gene sequence: CDR1 SNHLY, CDR2 FYNNEI. CDR3 sequence reads: CASTRQGPNTGELFF. The CDR3 nucleotides are TGTGCCAGCACCAGACAGGGTCCGAACACCGGGGAGCTGTTTTTT.

The chain recombines TRBV7-3 with TRBJ1-1; no definite D call. V was cut by 5 bases and J by 1 base, with 14 bases left in between. This CDR3 region has 15 residues. Germline CDR1 SGHTA, CDR2 FQGTGA. The CDR3 region is CASSINGQPNTEAFF. DNA for the CDR3: TGTGCCAGCAGCATAAATGGGCAGCCGAACACTGAAGCTTTCTTT.

This clone occurred a few times. The CDR3 reads CAISGAKGYEQYF. The CDR3 DNA follows: TGTGCCATCAGCGGAGCAAAGGGCTACGAGCAGTACTTC. The gene calls are TRBV10-3 and TRBJ2-7; D is unresolved. This CDR3 is built from 13 residues. V was trimmed by 6 bases and J by 3 bases, leaving 12 bases between them. Germline CDR1 reads ENHRY; CDR2 reads SYGVKD.

The rearrangement joins TRBV4-1 to TRBJ1-4, with D hard to call. CDR1 and CDR2 from the germline V gene are MGHRA and YSYEKL. The CDR3 is made up of 15 amino acids. Between the trimmed V and J ends, which lost 5 bases and 7 bases, there was a span of 17 bases. The CDR3 loop reads CASSVKSPTVEKLFF. The CDR3 DNA reads TGCGCCAGCAGCGTAAAGTCCCCCACGGTTGAAAAACTGTTTTTT.

The V gene is TRBV27, the J gene TRBJ1-3; 8 nucleotides align to TRBD1. The CDR3 runs to 15 residues. The V gene's germline CDR1 is MNHEY and CDR2 SMNVEV (reference sequence). V lost 5 bases to trimming and J lost 2 bases; unmatched junction nucleotides: 5. The CDR3 DNA reads TGTGCCAGCAGTCCACGGACAGGGACTGGAAACACCATATATTTT. Its protein product is CASSPRTGTGNTIYF.

This chain links TRBV9 with TRBJ1-5, with D uncertain. There are 14 residues in the CDR3. Germline V gives CDR1 SGDLS, CDR2 YYNGEE. Trimming removed 0 bases at V and 7 bases at J, with 11 bases between. CDR3 sequence: CASSVGATGQPQHF. CDR3 sequence (DNA): TGTGCCAGCAGCGTAGGGGCCACCGGACAGCCCCAGCATTTT.

The chain couples TRBV4-2 to TRBJ2-7, with no clear D. Between the trimmed V and J ends, which lost 0 bases and 1 base, there was a span of 7 bases. This CDR3 comprises 14 residues. Germline-derived CDR1 and CDR2 are LGHNA and YNFKEQ. This chain's CDR3 is CASSQEPGSYEQYF. CDR3 sequence (DNA): TGTGCCAGCAGCCAAGAGCCCGGGTCCTACGAGCAGTACTTC.

The gene calls are TRBV15 and TRBJ1-1; D is perhaps TRBD1 (5 bases). Germline V lookup: CDR1 LNHNV, CDR2 YYDKDF (reference sequence). CDR3 length equals 13 residues. V lost 2 bases to trimming and J lost 2 bases, with 6 bases between them. The CDR3 nucleotides are TGTGCCACCAGCAGACAGGGTAACACTGAAGCTTTCTTT. As protein: CATSRQGNTEAFF. The full variable domain, with the rest looked up from reference TRBV15 and TRBJ1-1, is DAMVIQNPRYQVTQFGKPVTLSCSQTLNHNVMYWYQQKSSQAPKLLFHYYDKDFNNEADTPDNFQSRRPNTSFCFLDIRSPGLGDTAMYLCATSRQGNTEAFFGQGTRLTVV.

This clone showed up just a few times. The V and J genes are TRBV14 and TRBJ2-7; no clear D gene. The germline V gene encodes CDR1 SGHDN and CDR2 FVKESK. Trimming removed 2 bases at V and 8 bases at J, with 7 bases between. CDR3 size: 11 residues. The CDR3 protein is CASSQTEKQYF. DNA of the CDR3: TGTGCCAGCAGCCAAACGGAAAAGCAGTACTTC.

In DNA form, the CDR3 reads TGCGCCAGCAGTCCAGACCCAGACACCGGGGAGCTGTTTTTT. This codes for CASSPDPDTGELFF. The chain links TRBV10-1 to TRBJ2-2, with D uncertain. The CDR3 has 14 amino acids. V lost 5 bases and J lost 3, with 10 bases in between. Germline V gene sequence: CDR1 WNHNN, CDR2 SYGVQD (reference sequence).

This clone has a handful of counts. The rearrangement uses TRBV10-2 and TRBJ2-2, with 7 positions matching TRBD2. V lost 0 bases to trimming and J lost 3 bases; unmatched junction nucleotides: 7. This CDR3 is 17 amino acids long. CDR1 and CDR2 from the germline V gene are WSHSY and SAAADI. CDR3 region: CASSESTRGLYTGELFF. The CDR3 region has the DNA TGCGCCAGCAGTGAGTCGACTCGGGGACTATACACCGGGGAGCTGTTTTTT.

V and J are TRBV4-1 and TRBJ2-7; 8 bases map to TRBD2. The V gene's germline CDR1 is MGHRA and CDR2 YSYEKL. Trimming cost V 1 base and J 2 bases; bases outside gene matches: 1. The CDR3 is 14 residues long. The CDR3 sequence is CASSQGAGAYEQYF. CDR3 nucleotide sequence: TGCGCCAGCAGCCAAGGAGCGGGAGCCTACGAGCAGTACTTC.

The chain combines TRBV4-2 with TRBJ2-3; TRBD2 agrees at 13 bases. This CDR3 spans 16 amino acids. V lost 3 bases and J lost 10; bases outside the gene matches: 10. Germline values: CDR1 LGHNA, CDR2 YNFKEQ. The CDR3 region is CASSHTGTSGTVAQYF. CDR3 nucleotides: TGTGCCAGCAGCCACACCGGGACTAGCGGGACCGTGGCGCAGTATTTT.

The V and J genes are TRBV7-9 and TRBJ1-1; possibly TRBD1 for D (5 bases). The germline V gene encodes CDR1 SEHNR and CDR2 FQNEAQ (reference sequence). V shed 6 bases and J shed 4 bases, with 9 bases lying between them. The length of the CDR3 is 12 residues. The DNA for the CDR3 is TGTGCCAGCAGAGGGGAGGGCACTGAAGCTTTCTTT. As protein: CASRGEGTEAFF.

The chain is built from TRBV2 and TRBJ2-1; D gene ambiguous. V lost 3 bases and J 4 bases, leaving 4 bases between the germline ends. The CDR3 runs to 12 residues. Germline CDR1 is SNHLY and CDR2 is FYNNEI. The CDR3 is CASSDGYNEQFF. The CDR3 DNA sequence: TGTGCCAGCAGTGACGGATACAATGAGCAGTTCTTC.